The clone carrying this T cell receptor beta chain has more than one count but fewer than ten. The data are from a study of blood T cells in healthy people across ages. Then a second PCR, running about 6 to 11 cycles, was carried out with a sample-barcoded 5' primer and a J-beta primer mix. Each CDR3 protein gets one entry after TCRdb re-called the 5' RACE reads with MiXCR. The sample has 1 million or so distinct CDR3 sequences, about 25% seen once. The germline gives CDR1 ENHRY, CDR2 SYGVKD. V lost 8 bases, J lost 8 bases, and 13 bases lay in between. CDR3 length equals 11 residues. Separately, the same data were catalogued under a study of T cells of mothers and their children.

This clonotype was obtained from a girl under 10 years old in good health. Sequencing input: blood. The chain carries TRBV10-3 and TRBJ2-7; TRBD1 or TRBD2 may be the D gene (5 bases each). As DNA, the CDR3 is TGTGCCATCGGGACGGGGTTGAAGCAGTACTTC. Its protein product is CAIGTGLKQYF.